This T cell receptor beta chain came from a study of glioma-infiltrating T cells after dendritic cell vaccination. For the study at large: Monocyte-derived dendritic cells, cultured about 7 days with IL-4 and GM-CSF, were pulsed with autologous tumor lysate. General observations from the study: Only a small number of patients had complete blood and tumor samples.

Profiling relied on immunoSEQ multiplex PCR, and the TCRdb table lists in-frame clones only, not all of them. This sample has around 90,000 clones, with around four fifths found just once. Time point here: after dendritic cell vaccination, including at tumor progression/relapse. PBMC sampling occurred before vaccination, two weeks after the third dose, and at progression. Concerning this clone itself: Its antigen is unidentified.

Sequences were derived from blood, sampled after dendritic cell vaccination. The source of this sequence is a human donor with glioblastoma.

The DNA for the CDR3 is TGTGCCAGCAGCCAAGATTGGGTGCAGGGCGTCTATGGCTACACCTTC. Its translation: CASSQDWVQGVYGYTF. The rearrangement uses TRBV4-2 and TRBJ1-2; a weak D match, TRBD1 (5 bases). The CDR3 is made up of 16 amino acids. Germline CDR1 and CDR2: LGHNA and YNFKEQ. Trimming left V 0 bases short and J 4 bases short, with 15 bases between.